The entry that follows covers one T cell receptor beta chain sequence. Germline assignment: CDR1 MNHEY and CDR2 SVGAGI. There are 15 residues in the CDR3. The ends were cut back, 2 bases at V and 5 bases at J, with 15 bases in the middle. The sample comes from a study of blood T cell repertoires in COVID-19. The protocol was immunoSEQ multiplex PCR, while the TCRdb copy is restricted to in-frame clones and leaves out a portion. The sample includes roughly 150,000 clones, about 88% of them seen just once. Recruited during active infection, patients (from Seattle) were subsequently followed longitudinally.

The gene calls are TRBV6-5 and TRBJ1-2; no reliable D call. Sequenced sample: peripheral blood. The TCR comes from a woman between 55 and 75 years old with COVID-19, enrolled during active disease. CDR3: CASSYGSRLEYGYTF. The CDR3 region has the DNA TGTGCCAGCAGTTACGGTTCGAGGCTCGAGTATGGCTACACCTTC.